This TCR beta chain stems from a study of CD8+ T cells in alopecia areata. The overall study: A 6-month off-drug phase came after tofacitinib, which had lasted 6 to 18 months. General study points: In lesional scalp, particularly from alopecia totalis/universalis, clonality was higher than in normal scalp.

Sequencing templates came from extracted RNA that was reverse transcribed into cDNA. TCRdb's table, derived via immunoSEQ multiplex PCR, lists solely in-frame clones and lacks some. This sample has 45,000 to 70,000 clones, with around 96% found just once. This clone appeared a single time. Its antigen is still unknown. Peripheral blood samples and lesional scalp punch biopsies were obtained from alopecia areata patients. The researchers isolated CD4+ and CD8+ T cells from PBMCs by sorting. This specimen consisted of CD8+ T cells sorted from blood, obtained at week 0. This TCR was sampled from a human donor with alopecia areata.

Written as DNA, the CDR3 is TGCGCCAGCAGCCACGGCCAGGGGGCAACCTACGAGCAGTACTTC. It specifies CASSHGQGATYEQYF. This sequence joins TRBV4-1 and TRBJ2-7; TRBD1 aligns across 8 bases. V shed 3 bases and J 2 bases; nucleotides not matched to a gene: 6. The germline V gene has CDR1 MGHRA and CDR2 YSYEKL. The CDR3 totals 15 residues.